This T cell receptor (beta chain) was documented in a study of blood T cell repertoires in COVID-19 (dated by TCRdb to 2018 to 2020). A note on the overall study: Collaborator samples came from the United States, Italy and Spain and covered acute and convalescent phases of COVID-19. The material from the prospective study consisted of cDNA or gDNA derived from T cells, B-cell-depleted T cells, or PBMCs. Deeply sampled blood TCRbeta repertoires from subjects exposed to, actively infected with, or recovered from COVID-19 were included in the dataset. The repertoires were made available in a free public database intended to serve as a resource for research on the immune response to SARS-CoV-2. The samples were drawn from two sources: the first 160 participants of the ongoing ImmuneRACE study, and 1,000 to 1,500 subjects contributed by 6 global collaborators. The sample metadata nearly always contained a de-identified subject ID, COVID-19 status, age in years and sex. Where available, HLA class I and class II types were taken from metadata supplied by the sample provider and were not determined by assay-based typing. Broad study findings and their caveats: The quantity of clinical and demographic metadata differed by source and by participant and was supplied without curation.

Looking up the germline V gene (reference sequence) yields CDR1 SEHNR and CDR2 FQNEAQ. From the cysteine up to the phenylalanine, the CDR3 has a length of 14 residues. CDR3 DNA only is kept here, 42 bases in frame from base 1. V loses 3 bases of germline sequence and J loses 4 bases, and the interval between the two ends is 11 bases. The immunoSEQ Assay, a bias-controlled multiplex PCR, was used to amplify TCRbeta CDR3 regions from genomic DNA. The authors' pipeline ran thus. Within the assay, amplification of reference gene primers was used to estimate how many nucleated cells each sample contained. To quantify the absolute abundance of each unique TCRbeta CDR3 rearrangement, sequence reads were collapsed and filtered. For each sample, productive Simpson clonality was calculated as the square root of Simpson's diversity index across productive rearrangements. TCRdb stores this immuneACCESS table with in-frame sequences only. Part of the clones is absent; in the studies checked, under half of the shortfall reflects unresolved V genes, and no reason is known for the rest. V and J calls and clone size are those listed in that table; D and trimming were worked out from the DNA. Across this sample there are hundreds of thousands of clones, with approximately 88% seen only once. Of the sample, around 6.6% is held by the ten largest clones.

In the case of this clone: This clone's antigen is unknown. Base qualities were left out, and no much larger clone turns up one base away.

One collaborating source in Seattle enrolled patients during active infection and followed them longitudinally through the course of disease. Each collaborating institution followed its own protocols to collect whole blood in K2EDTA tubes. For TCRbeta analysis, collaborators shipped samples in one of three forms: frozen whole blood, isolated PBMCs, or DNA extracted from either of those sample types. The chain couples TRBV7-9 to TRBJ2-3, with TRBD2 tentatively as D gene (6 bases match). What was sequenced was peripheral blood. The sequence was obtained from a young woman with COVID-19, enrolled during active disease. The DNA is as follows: TGTGCCAGCAGCTTGGGCCGGGAGCCAGATACGCAGTATTTT. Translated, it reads CASSLGREPDTQYF.